Each of the 10 T cell receptor beta chains below was sequenced from the same sample in a study of graft-versus-host responses after intestinal transplantation. The assay was immunoSEQ multiplex PCR, and TCRdb's table has in-frame clones only and misses some. The sample lists approximately 70,000 clones; roughly 89% were seen once. The sample consisted of bone marrow, taken 734 days after intestinal transplantation. The receptors derive from a human patient who received an intestinal transplant, so some T cells may come from the graft donor.

The V gene is TRBV27, the J gene TRBJ2-7; no firm D call. Germline V gives CDR1 MNHEY, CDR2 SMNVEV (reference sequence). The V end was cut by 2 bases, the J end by 2 bases, with 10 bases between. The CDR3 runs 14 residues. In DNA, the CDR3 is TGTGCCAGCAGTTTAGGTCCTGGGGCCTACGAGCAGTACTTC. The encoded protein is CASSLGPGAYEQYF.

The V gene is TRBV29-1, the J gene TRBJ2-5, with no clear D. Trimming shortened V by 7 bases and J by 5 bases, and 23 bases separated the two germline ends. The germline V gene encodes CDR1 SQVTM and CDR2 ANQGSEA. The CDR3 covers 15 residues. This CDR3 is CSAISWGPVLETQYF. The CDR3 DNA follows: TGCAGCGCAATCTCATGGGGTCCAGTTCTGGAGACCCAGTACTTC.

V and J are TRBV5-4 and TRBJ2-7; the D is unclear. V gave up 2 bases and J gave up 6 bases, with 6 bases separating them. The CDR3 is 11 residues long. CDR1 SGHNT and CDR2 YYREEE come from the germline V gene (reference sequence). CDR3 amino acids: CASSFGGEQYF. The CDR3 DNA reads as TGTGCCAGCAGCTTTGGTGGCGAGCAGTACTTC.

The chain couples TRBV11-3 to TRBJ1-1; D not certain. Germline-derived CDR1 and CDR2 are SGHNT and YENEEA. The CDR3 length is 13 residues. Deletions cut 8 bases from V and 1 base from J, with 11 bases between. CDR3 nucleotides: TGTGCCAGCGCCAGCCAGGCGAACACTGAAGCTTTCTTT. The encoded protein is CASASQANTEAFF. Combining the CDR3 with reference TRBV11-3 and TRBJ1-1 gives the whole variable domain EAGVVQSPRYKIIEKKQPVAFWCNPISGHNTLYWYLQNLGQGPELLIRYENEEAVDDSQLPKDRFSAERLKGVDSTLKIQPAELGDSAVYLCASASQANTEAFFGQGTRLTVV.

This clone showed up just once. The J gene is TRBJ1-1, the V gene TRBV6-1, with D possibly TRBD1 on 6 matching bases. Germline assignment: CDR1 MNHNS and CDR2 SASEGT. With 2 bases removed from V and 1 base from J, the gap between germline ends came to 11 bases. This CDR3 spans 15 amino acids. This CDR3 is CASSEQGRGNTEAFF. DNA of the CDR3: TGTGCCAGCAGTGAACAGGGCAGGGGGAACACTGAAGCTTTCTTT.

The rearrangement joins TRBV7-9 to TRBJ1-4, with a tentative D call TRBD1 (6 bases). V was clipped by 3 bases and J by 5 bases, with 13 bases between them. The germline CDR1 and CDR2 sequences are SEHNR and FQNEAQ (reference sequence). The CDR3 extends over 15 amino acids. The CDR3 DNA reads as TGTGCCAGCAGCTTTGGCCTCGACAGGAATGAAAAACTGTTTTTT. This encodes CASSFGLDRNEKLFF.

The chain combines TRBV28 with TRBJ2-7; 8 positions match TRBD1. Trimming at V came to 1 base and at J to 3 bases, leaving 2 bases not matched to a gene. In germline, CDR1 is MDHEN, CDR2 SYDVKM. The CDR3 runs to 14 residues. Here the CDR3 DNA reads TGTGCCAGCAGTTTATCCGGACAGGGCTACGAGCAGTACTTC. This codes for CASSLSGQGYEQYF.

V and J are TRBV9 and TRBJ2-5; 12 nucleotides line up with TRBD2. With V trimmed by 1 base and J by 1 base, 8 bases remained unmatched. CDR3 length: 18 amino acids. Germline lookup yields CDR1 SGDLS and CDR2 YYNGEE. CDR3 bases: TGTGCCAGCAGCGTAAGCGCCGGACTAGCGGGGCTCCAAGAGACCCAGTACTTC. Protein sequence: CASSVSAGLAGLQETQYF. The full variable domain, with the rest looked up from reference TRBV9 and TRBJ2-5, is DSGVTQTPKHLITATGQRVTLRCSPRSGDLSVYWYQQSLDQGLQFLIQYYNGEERAKGNILERFSAQQFPDLHSELNLSSLELGDSALYFCASSVSAGLAGLQETQYFGPGTRLLVL.

This chain links TRBV7-2 with TRBJ2-7, with D perhaps assigned TRBD1 or TRBD2 (7 bases each). Looked up from germline, CDR1 is SGHTA and CDR2 is FQGNSA. The CDR3 has 16 amino acids. Trimming took off 1 base at V and 2 bases at J, with 15 bases between the two ends. The CDR3 is CASSLVGGGGAYEQYF. The CDR3 nucleotides read TGTGCCAGCAGCTTAGTGGGGGGAGGGGGCGCCTACGAGCAGTACTTC.

The chain carries TRBV9 and TRBJ2-3; 8 positions match TRBD2. The CDR3 runs to 16 residues. V shed 3 bases and J 2 bases; nucleotides not matched to a gene: 8. Germline CDR1 reads SGDLS; CDR2 reads YYNGEE. CDR3 nucleotide sequence: TGTGCCAGCAGCGGAGACCGCGGGGGGCCCACAGATACGCAGTATTTT. Translating gives CASSGDRGGPTDTQYF.